This T cell receptor beta chain stems from a study of identical twins. General study results and limits: Whereas memory repertoires showed no such difference, abundant cord blood beta clonotypes carried fewer insertions.

MiXCR, applied by TCRdb to the 5' RACE reads, yields one record per CDR3 protein. Of fewer than 500,000 distinct CDR3 sequences in the sample, about 13% were seen once. Comment on this clonotype: What it recognizes is unknown.

V lost 9 bases and J lost 4, with 16 bases in between. The CDR3 is 13 residues long. Per germline, CDR1 MDHEN and CDR2 SYDVKM. The sample was also reused in another study, on yellow fever vaccine responses in identical twins.

This TCR derives from a woman aged 18-29 years in good health. The chain employs TRBV28 and TRBJ2-7; D is perhaps TRBD1 (5 bases). Sequenced input: CD4+ T cells sorted from blood. CDR3 sequence (DNA): TGTGCCAGTTGCTCGGCAGGGTGGTACGAGCAGTACTTC. As protein: CASCSAGWYEQYF. Full variable domain (outside the CDR3, taken from reference TRBV28 and TRBJ2-7): DVKVTQSSRYLVKRTGEKVFLECVQDMDHENMFWYRQDPGLGLRLIYFSYDVKMKEKGDIPEGYSVSREKKERFSLILESASTNQTSMYLCASCSAGWYEQYFGPGTRLTVT.